Below, one T cell receptor beta chain is given with its context. This specimen comes from a study of technical replicates of blood from a few donors. The protocol was immunoSEQ multiplex PCR, while the TCRdb copy is restricted to in-frame clones and leaves out a portion. The profile shows some 83,000 clones, approximately 94% of them singletons. The clonotype originates from a human donor in good health. The source material was T cells isolated from PBMCs.

This CDR3 is CASSAPGQGPNTEAFF. CDR3 coding DNA: TGTGCCAGCAGTGCCCCGGGACAGGGGCCTAACACTGAAGCTTTCTTT. The V call is TRBV6-6, the J call TRBJ1-1; TRBD1 matches 10 bases. The CDR3 has 16 residues. The V and J ends lost 5 bases and 2 bases, in that order; junction bases with no gene match: 8. CDR1 is MNHNY, CDR2 SVGAGI, per germline (reference sequence).